These T cell receptor beta chains were read from a single sample in a study of cytomegalovirus exposure and HLA in healthy donors. Clones were read by immunoSEQ multiplex PCR, and TCRdb kept only the in-frame ones, dropping some. The data contain 100,000 or so clones, about 70% of them seen just once; the ten biggest clones take up around 5%. The sequenced sample consisted of PBMCs. These TCRs come from a woman between 18 and 30 years old in good health and CMV-seropositive. The CDR3 runs from the conserved cysteine through the conserved F or W. D genes are given only for firm matches. Some rows have no size entry. The others give once, few or many, or a class for an expanded clone.

size	J	D	V	DNA	CDR3
NA	TRBJ1-1	TRBD1	TRBV7-9	TGTGCCAGCAGACCCTCCGGACAGGGTGAAGCTTTCTTT	CASRPSGQGEAFF
NA	TRBJ2-7	TRBD2	TRBV4-3	TGCGCCAGCAGCCAAGAATCGGGGGGGTACGAGCAGTACTTC	CASSQESGGYEQYF
once	TRBJ2-5	NA	TRBV18	TGTGCCAGCTCACCTCCACTAGGTCTATTCCGGGAGACCCAGTACTTC	CASSPPLGLFRETQYF
NA	TRBJ1-3	TRBD1	TRBV6-5	TGTGCCAGCAGTTGGGTCCAACCAGGGGGCAAAAACACCATATATTTT	CASSWVQPGGKNTIYF
NA	TRBJ2-1	TRBD2	TRBV27	TGTGCCAGCAGTTTTGAGTGGCGGGAGTCGGGTACCTACAATGAGCAGTTCTTC	CASSFEWRESGTYNEQFF
NA	TRBJ1-2	NA	TRBV4-3	TGCGCCAGCAGCCAAGTGGCTCGGGGGAACTATGGCTACACCTTC	CASSQVARGNYGYTF
once	TRBJ1-1	NA	TRBV20-1	TGCAGTGCTATCCCCGAGACTGAAGCTTTCTTT	CSAIPETEAFF
NA	TRBJ2-5	TRBD1	TRBV7-7	TGTGCCAGCAGTCTAACTCGGGACAGGCGATGGGAGACCCAGTACTTC	CASSLTRDRRWETQYF
NA	TRBJ1-5	NA	TRBV19	TGTGCCAGTAGTATAATAGGGGAGGGTAATCAGCCCCAGCATTTT	CASSIIGEGNQPQHF
NA	TRBJ1-3	NA	TRBV4-2	TGTGCCAGCAGCCACAAGGGGGCTGGAAACACCATATATTTT	CASSHKGAGNTIYF
many	TRBJ2-1	TRBD1	TRBV4-2	TGTGCCAGCAGCCAAGGGGACAGCTCCTACAATGAGCAGTTCTTC	CASSQGDSSYNEQFF
NA	TRBJ2-1	NA	TRBV6-5	TGTGCCAGCAGTTACTCGGTCAGGGGTAATGAGCAGTTCTTC	CASSYSVRGNEQFF
few	TRBJ2-3	TRBD1	TRBV7-3	TGTGCCAGCAGCTGGGACAGGACAGATACGCAGTATTTT	CASSWDRTDTQYF
few	TRBJ2-1	NA	TRBV27	TGTGCCAGCAGTCCCACCCAGGCCCAGGGCAATGAGCAGTTCTTC	CASSPTQAQGNEQFF
NA	TRBJ2-2	NA	TRBV5-1	TGCGCCAGCAGCTTGTCAAACACGAACACCGGGGAGCTGTTTTTT	CASSLSNTNTGELFF
few	TRBJ2-5	NA	TRBV4-2	TGTGCCAGCAGCCAAGAGGTGGGGACTGGGGTCTCTCTGTACTTC	CASSQEVGTGVSLYF
NA	TRBJ1-5	TRBD1	TRBV19	TGTGCCAGTAGTCCCCGACAGGGGCCCAATCAGCCCCAGCATTTT	CASSPRQGPNQPQHF
NA	TRBJ2-5	NA	TRBV6-5	TGTGCCAGCAGTTTTTCCCTTTCGGGGGACGGAGAGACCCAGTACTTC	CASSFSLSGDGETQYF
NA	TRBJ1-2	NA	TRBV27	TGTGCCAGCAGTTTATTGGGCGGGGGCGCCTATGGCTACACCTTC	CASSLLGGGAYGYTF
NA	TRBJ2-7	TRBD2	TRBV7-3	TGTGCCAGCAGCTTAACTCTAGCGGGGGCCTACGAGCAGTACTTC	CASSLTLAGAYEQYF
NA	TRBJ2-7	NA	TRBV9	TGTGCCAGCAGCGTAGAGGTAGGGGCCGCCTACGAGCAGTACTTC	CASSVEVGAAYEQYF
NA	TRBJ2-3	TRBD1	TRBV5-1	TGCGCCAGCAGCTCACCCGGGACAGGGGCCAGCACAGATACGCAGTATTTT	CASSSPGTGASTDTQYF
NA	TRBJ1-3	NA	TRBV30	TGTGCCTGGTGCCAGGGCTCTGGAAACACCATATATTTT	CAWCQGSGNTIYF
NA	TRBJ1-1	NA	TRBV29-1	TGCAGCGTTGAAATAGTGAACACTGAAGCTTTCTTT	CSVEIVNTEAFF
NA	TRBJ1-5	NA	TRBV11-2	TGTGCCAGCAGCTTATCCTATAGCAATCAGCCCCAGCATTTT	CASSLSYSNQPQHF
NA	TRBJ1-2	TRBD1	TRBV10-3	TGTGCCTGCTTCTCCGGGACAGGGCTCTATGGCTACACCTTC	CACFSGTGLYGYTF
NA	TRBJ2-7	TRBD2	TRBV4-1	TGCGCCAGCAGCCAGGTGTTAGCGGGGTATGACGAGCAGTACTTC	CASSQVLAGYDEQYF
once	TRBJ2-3	TRBD2	TRBV28	TGTGCCAGCGGGGGGCTTATAGCGGGAGTTTATGATACGCAGTATTTT	CASGGLIAGVYDTQYF
NA	TRBJ2-7	TRBD1	TRBV18	TGTGCCAGCTCTTCTACAGGGGGCGAGATGCAGTACTTC	CASSSTGGEMQYF
NA	TRBJ2-1	TRBD1	TRBV6-1	TGTGCCAGCAGCCGGACAGGCTACAATGAGCAGTTCTTC	CASSRTGYNEQFF
NA	TRBJ2-1	NA	TRBV27	TGTGCCAGCAGTCGCGGGACTCCCAATGAGCAGTTCTTC	CASSRGTPNEQFF
NA	TRBJ1-5	NA	TRBV28	TGTGCCAGCAGTATCCCAGCAGGCATCCTATATAGCAATCAGCCCCAGCATTTT	CASSIPAGILYSNQPQHF
NA	TRBJ1-5	TRBD1	TRBV5-4	TGTGCCAGCAGCCTCAGTTGGCCGGGTCAATTAACAGGGGGTCAGCCCCAGCATTTT	CASSLSWPGQLTGGQPQHF
NA	TRBJ1-1	NA	TRBV6-6	TGTGCCAGCAGGCGGGTGAACACTGAAGCTTTCTTT	CASRRVNTEAFF
NA	TRBJ2-7	TRBD1	TRBV11-1	TGTGCCAGCAGCAAGGGACAGGCGTCCTACGAGCAGTACTTC	CASSKGQASYEQYF
few	TRBJ2-7	NA	TRBV27	TGTGCCAGCAGATCCCTTAGCGGCTCCTACGAGCAGTACTTC	CASRSLSGSYEQYF
NA	TRBJ1-2	TRBD1	TRBV27	TGTGCCAGCAGTCTCCGACAGGGCCTCTATGGCTACACCTTC	CASSLRQGLYGYTF